The clone carrying this TCR beta chain was seen ten or more times. Documented time point: blood at routine non-recurrence follow-up after resection. Whole RNA came from tumor, nontumor lung or frozen PBMC and was sequenced without being sorted. The study tagged each TCR cDNA molecule with a unique molecular identifier. MiXCR was run by TCRdb on the 5' RACE reads, yielding one entry per CDR3 protein. The sample includes approximately 56,000 distinct CDR3 sequences, roughly 7% of them seen just once. These data come from a study of spatial heterogeneity in lung cancer. Overall study: Alpha-chain sequences were detected in numbers that were consistently lower than beta-chain sequences.

Germline V gene data show CDR1 as MNHNY and CDR2 as SVGAGI (reference sequence). The germline V and J ends were trimmed by 7 bases and 3 bases, with 15 bases remaining between them. The CDR3 sequence is 14 residues long. J is TRBJ1-1 and V is TRBV6-6; tentatively, D is TRBD1 (5 bases). This clonotype was sampled from a female donor with early-stage non-small cell lung cancer. The material was PBMCs, obtained at follow-up. Here the CDR3 DNA reads TGTGCCAGCACCAACGTCGGCAGGGACACTGAAGCTTTCTTT. Residues: CASTNVGRDTEAFF.